These 31 T cell receptor beta chains came from one sample sequenced in a study of T cell responses to AZD1222 COVID-19 vaccine (dated by TCRdb to the early 2020s). Library creation used the immunoSEQ multiplex PCR assay. The immuneACCESS repertoire file appears here via TCRdb, limited to in-frame rearrangements. These files lack a portion of the clones; in checked studies, under half of the deficit traces to unresolved V genes, and the cause of the others is not known. Across this sample there are about 89,000 clones, with around nine tenths seen only once. In total, the top ten clones hold roughly 11% of the sample. The time point label here, explained by the study, means: about 28 days (+/-7) after the second vaccine dose. Sequenced here: peripheral blood, sampled 28 days after the second AZD1222 dose. The receptors originated from an adult who received the AZD1222 COVID-19 vaccine.

The genes are TRBV19 and TRBJ1-5, with TRBD1 as a possible D gene (5 bases). The CDR3 length is 16 residues. V was trimmed by 5 bases and J by 1 base, leaving 15 bases between them. Looked up from germline, CDR1 is LNHDA and CDR2 is SQIVND (reference sequence). This CDR3 reads CASSAQAPGSNQPQHF. DNA of the CDR3: TGTGCCAGTAGTGCCCAGGCCCCAGGGAGCAATCAGCCCCAGCATTTT.

V usage is TRBV5-6 and J usage is TRBJ2-3; 8 nucleotides align to TRBD1. V was clipped by 3 bases and J by 4 bases; unmatched bases: 4. Germline V gene sequence: CDR1 SGHDT, CDR2 YYEEEE. The length of the CDR3 is 14 residues. This CDR3 is CASSSGTGPDTQYF. The DNA for the CDR3 is TGTGCCAGCAGCTCGGGGACAGGCCCAGATACGCAGTATTTT.

The rearrangement links TRBV5-1 to TRBJ1-2; D possibly corresponds to TRBD1 (5 bases). This CDR3 has 12 amino acids. Germline lookup yields CDR1 SGHRS and CDR2 YFSETQ. Trimming took 5 bases from V and 6 from J, leaving 11 bases between them. CDR3 in amino acids: CASSLGEHGYTF. CDR3 bases: TGCGCCAGCAGTTTAGGGGAGCATGGCTACACCTTC.

This chain uses TRBV5-1 with TRBJ2-7; unclear D gene. Germline-derived CDR1 and CDR2 are SGHRS and YFSETQ. CDR3 length: 13 residues. Trimming cost V 4 bases and J 3 bases, with 11 bases left between them. The CDR3 loop is CASSPWESYEQYF. The CDR3 bases are TGCGCCAGCAGCCCCTGGGAAAGCTACGAGCAGTACTTC.

V gene TRBV27 combines with J gene TRBJ1-2, with TRBD1 matching over 8 bases. J gave up 7 bases and V 7 bases, and 8 bases lay outside the gene matches. The CDR3 contains 13 residues. Germline loops: CDR1 MNHEY, CDR2 SMNVEV (reference sequence). The CDR3 nucleotides are TGTGCCAGCAAAATCTCAGACAGGGGTGGCTACACCTTC. Protein product: CASKISDRGGYTF.

The chain recombines TRBV12-5 with TRBJ2-2, with a tentative D call TRBD1 (5 bases). Germline V gives CDR1 LGHNT, CDR2 FRNRAP. This CDR3 has 16 residues. Trimming took 6 bases from V and 0 from J, leaving 14 bases between them. CDR3 nucleotide sequence: TGTGCTAGTGGCCCCCCGACAGCCTCGAACACCGGGGAGCTGTTTTTT. Its translation is CASGPPTASNTGELFF.

The V and J genes are TRBV7-9 and TRBJ1-4; D gene unclear. The V gene's germline CDR1 is SEHNR and CDR2 FQNEAQ (reference sequence). The CDR3 is made up of 12 amino acids. The V and J ends lost 7 bases and 10 bases respectively, with 13 bases between them. The CDR3 DNA reads TGTGCCAGCACCTCCACACTCGGAAAACTGTTTTTT. This sequence encodes CASTSTLGKLFF.

CDR3 region: CASSPGTAGNTIYF. In DNA form, the CDR3 reads TGCGCCAGCAGCCCCGGGACCGCTGGAAACACCATATATTTT. This chain connects TRBV5-1 to TRBJ1-3; possible D gene TRBD1, 5 bases. Germline V gene lookup returns CDR1 SGHRS and CDR2 YFSETQ. Trimming removed 4 bases at V and 2 bases at J, with 10 bases between. The CDR3 is 14 residues long.

The chain is built from TRBV5-1 and TRBJ1-1, with D maybe TRBD1 (5 bases). CDR3 length: 13 amino acids. CDR1 is SGHRS, CDR2 YFSETQ, per germline. Trimming removed 4 bases at V and 3 bases at J, with 10 bases between. The CDR3 DNA sequence: TGCGCCAGCAGCCCCAGGGTAGACACTGAAGCTTTCTTT. Translating it yields CASSPRVDTEAFF.

CDR3 sequence reads: CASSPQTSGNTIYF. CDR3 DNA: TGTGCCAGCTCACCACAGACCTCTGGAAACACCATATATTTT. The J gene is TRBJ1-3, the V gene TRBV18; unclear D gene. The ends were cut back, 1 base at V and 0 bases at J, with 4 bases in the middle. The CDR3 has 14 amino acids. Germline CDR1 KGHSH, CDR2 LQKENI.

This sequence joins TRBV28 and TRBJ2-1; D remains unclear. Germline lookup yields CDR1 MDHEN and CDR2 SYDVKM. Deletions cut 3 bases from V and 12 bases from J, with 9 bases between. The CDR3 sequence is 11 residues long. CDR3 nucleotides: TGTGCCAGCAGTTTTCCCCTTGGGCAGTTCTTC. Protein sequence: CASSFPLGQFF.

This clone was detected only a few times. V gene TRBV7-9 combines with J gene TRBJ2-5; 9 nucleotides agree with TRBD2. There are 16 residues in the CDR3. Germline CDR1 reads SEHNR; CDR2 reads FQNEAQ (reference sequence). Trimming took 2 bases from V and 2 from J; bases not matched to a gene: 6. CDR3 bases: TGTGCCAGCAGCTTAATGGCTAGCGGGGATCAAGAGACCCAGTACTTC. Translated, it gives CASSLMASGDQETQYF.

The J gene is TRBJ2-2, the V gene TRBV18; D is uncertain. Germline CDR1 reads KGHSH; CDR2 reads LQKENI. There are 16 residues in the CDR3. Trimming cost V 4 bases and J 1 base, with 13 bases left between them. The CDR3 DNA is TGTGCCAGCTCACTCCACATCACAGAGAACACCGGGGAGCTGTTTTTT. Its protein product is CASSLHITENTGELFF.

The J gene is TRBJ1-1, the V gene TRBV30, with 7 bases matching TRBD1. The CDR3 totals 15 residues. The trim removed 1 base at V and 1 base at J, leaving 6 bases unmatched. CDR1 is GTSNPN and CDR2 is SVGIG in the germline V gene (reference sequence). The CDR3 coding sequence is TGTGCCTGGAGTGGACCCGGGACAGCGAACACTGAAGCTTTCTTT. It specifies CAWSGPGTANTEAFF.

The V call is TRBV28, the J call TRBJ1-4; D perhaps matches TRBD1 (5 bases). Germline values: CDR1 MDHEN, CDR2 SYDVKM. V was clipped by 7 bases and J by 12 bases, with 24 bases between them. This CDR3 spans 15 amino acids. In DNA form, the CDR3 reads TGTGCCAGCATTCCCGGAGGACACTCGACCGGGGAACTGTTTTTT. It is translated as CASIPGGHSTGELFF.

CDR3 nucleotide sequence: TGTGCCAGCAGGAGCACAGGGGTTGAAAAACTGTTTTTT. Protein sequence: CASRSTGVEKLFF. V and J are TRBV27 and TRBJ1-4; TRBD1 matches at 7 bases. Germline loops: CDR1 MNHEY, CDR2 SMNVEV (reference sequence). The CDR3 is made up of 13 amino acids. The junction had 5 bases not matched to a gene; V was cut back by 6 bases and J by 7 bases.

The gene calls are TRBV2 and TRBJ1-1; the D is unclear. This CDR3 spans 14 amino acids. Germline CDR1 SNHLY, CDR2 FYNNEI. Trimming took off 3 bases at V and 9 bases at J, with 17 bases between the two ends. DNA of the CDR3: TGTGCCAGCAGTGATCGTCTATTGGACGGTAAAGCTTTCTTT. Translation gives CASSDRLLDGKAFF. Based on the CDR3 plus reference TRBV2 and TRBJ1-1, the full variable domain is EPEVTQTPSHQVTQMGQEVILRCVPISNHLYFYWYRQILGQKVEFLVSFYNNEISEKSEIFDDQFSVERPDGSNFTLKIRSTKLEDSAMYFCASSDRLLDGKAFFGQGTRLTVV.

The chain combines TRBV5-8 with TRBJ1-5; TRBD1 matches at 10 bases. The V gene end was trimmed by 1 base and the J gene end by 5 bases; junction bases not matched to a gene: 3. The CDR3 runs 15 residues. Per germline, CDR1 SGHTS and CDR2 YDEGEE. For the CDR3, the DNA is TGTGCCAGCAGCTTGTTGGGACAGGGGCATCAGCCCCAGCATTTT. It translates to CASSLLGQGHQPQHF.

The genes are TRBV13 and TRBJ1-2; TRBD1 is a possible D gene (6 bases). This CDR3 region has 14 residues. Between the trimmed V and J ends, which lost 5 bases and 7 bases, there was a span of 17 bases. CDR1 and CDR2 from the germline V gene are PRHDT and FYEKMQ (reference sequence). CDR3 region: CASSPSRGGRGYTF. The CDR3 DNA sequence: TGTGCCAGCAGCCCATCCCGGGGGGGCCGTGGCTACACCTTC.

The J gene is TRBJ2-7, the V gene TRBV5-1; 10 nucleotides match TRBD2. This CDR3 has 15 amino acids. With V trimmed by 3 bases and J by 5 bases, 8 bases remained unmatched. CDR1 is SGHRS and CDR2 is YFSETQ in the germline V gene. CDR3 in amino acids: CASSSIPGLANEQYF. The DNA of the CDR3 is TGCGCCAGCAGCTCGATCCCGGGACTAGCGAACGAGCAGTACTTC. The complete variable domain, with remaining parts taken from reference TRBV5-1 and TRBJ2-7, reads KAGVTQTPRYLIKTRGQQVTLSCSPISGHRSVSWYQQTPGQGLQFLFEYFSETQRNKGNFPGRFSGRQFSNSRSEMNVSTLELGDSALYLCASSSIPGLANEQYFGPGTRLTVT.

J is TRBJ1-6 and V is TRBV5-5, with D hard to call. Germline CDR1 is SGHKS and CDR2 is YYEKEE (reference sequence). V lost 0 bases to trimming and J lost 8 bases, with 18 bases between them. The CDR3 has 17 amino acids. The CDR3 bases are TGTGCCAGCAGCTTGGGGCAGACAAGTTTTAGTCATTCACCCCTCCACTTT. It encodes CASSLGQTSFSHSPLHF.

The rearrangement links TRBV18 to TRBJ2-7; 7 nucleotides match TRBD1. V was pared by 2 bases and J by 6 bases, with 7 bases of the junction left unmatched. In germline, CDR1 is KGHSH, CDR2 LQKENI. CDR3 length equals 14 residues. This CDR3 reads CASSPAGTAAEQYF. CDR3 DNA: TGTGCCAGCTCACCAGCCGGGACAGCGGCCGAGCAGTACTTC.

The CDR3 is CASSMPLERSSYEQYF. The CDR3, as DNA: TGTGCCAGCAGCATGCCCCTTGAGCGGAGCTCCTACGAGCAGTACTTC. The V gene is TRBV21-1, the J gene TRBJ2-7; the DNA was not used to check the table's D call, TRBD2. TRBV21-1 is recorded as a pseudogene. There are 16 residues in the CDR3.

The rearrangement uses TRBV3-1 (or the pseudogene TRBV3-2) and TRBJ1-2; 7 bases match TRBD1. Germline lookup yields CDR1 LGHDT and CDR2 YNNKEL (reference sequence). With V trimmed by 4 bases and J by 2 bases, 4 bases remained unmatched. The CDR3 length is 14 residues. The CDR3 loop reads CASSLGTVNYGYTF. CDR3 sequence (DNA): TGTGCCAGCAGCCTAGGGACAGTCAACTATGGCTACACCTTC.

In this sample, this clone turned up once. The chain joins TRBV18 to TRBJ2-7; D ambiguous. The CDR3 covers 14 residues. Germline V gene lookup returns CDR1 KGHSH and CDR2 LQKENI. Trimming left V 0 bases short and J 6 bases short, with 12 bases between. This CDR3 reads CASSPPSARREQYF. DNA of the CDR3: TGTGCCAGCTCACCACCGAGCGCCAGGCGCGAGCAGTACTTC.

The rearrangement joins TRBV11-2 to TRBJ1-3; D is ambiguous. The germline V and J ends were trimmed by 5 bases and 3 bases, with 17 bases remaining between them. Germline lookup yields CDR1 SGHAT and CDR2 FQNNGV. The CDR3 extends over 16 amino acids. The CDR3 nucleotides are TGTGCCAGCAGCCCTCGCCAGGTTCAAGTTGGAAACACCATATATTTT. Translation: CASSPRQVQVGNTIYF.

The chain carries TRBV11-3 and TRBJ2-7, with 11 bases that match TRBD2. CDR3 size: 17 residues. CDR1 is SGHNT and CDR2 is YENEEA in the germline V gene. V dropped 0 bases and J dropped 7; count of bases not matched to a gene: 11. CDR3 sequence reads: CASSLDEVLAGGGEQYF. In DNA, the CDR3 is TGTGCCAGCAGCTTAGATGAAGTCCTAGCGGGAGGAGGGGAGCAGTACTTC.

The J gene is TRBJ1-1, the V gene TRBV7-3, with 8 bases fitting TRBD1. This CDR3 contains 14 residues. Losses at the gene ends were 5 bases for V and 0 bases for J; bases not matched to a gene: 2. The germline CDR1 and CDR2 sequences are SGHTA and FQGTGA. The CDR3 DNA reads as TGTGCCAGCAGCCGACAGGGGTTGAACACTGAAGCTTTCTTT. It codes for CASSRQGLNTEAFF.

The genes are TRBV7-3 and TRBJ1-1, with D possibly matching TRBD1 (5 bases). V lost 5 bases and J lost 8, with 12 bases in between. Germline CDR1 SGHTA, CDR2 FQGTGA. This CDR3 spans 12 amino acids. The CDR3 bases are TGTGCCAGCAGCATCTCCGGGACGGAAGCTTTCTTT. Amino acids: CASSISGTEAFF.

The chain has TRBV30 and TRBJ2-7; 10 nucleotides align to TRBD1. CDR1 is GTSNPN and CDR2 is SVGIG in the germline V gene (reference sequence). V trimming: 2 bases; J trimming: 7 bases; junction bases outside the gene matches: 14. The CDR3 spans 16 residues. The CDR3 region is CAWSKPSGTGAREQYF. Written as DNA, the CDR3 is TGTGCCTGGAGTAAACCCTCCGGGACAGGGGCGAGGGAGCAGTACTTC.

This clone has a handful of counts. The DNA of the CDR3 is TGTGCCAGCAGCGGACTAGCCTTCGTAGGTGAGCAGTTCTTC. It encodes CASSGLAFVGEQFF. This chain uses TRBV6-4 with TRBJ2-1; 8 bases agree with TRBD2. The germline V gene has CDR1 MRHNA and CDR2 SNTAGT. The ends lost 6 bases at V and 9 bases at J; junction bases unmatched: 10. The CDR3 length is 14 residues.